The TCR beta chain under discussion was sequenced for a study of shared clonotypes between healthy human individuals. Study results and caveats: Investigators expected sequencing depth to affect clonotype sharing among donors. With a handful of donors compared, about 5.2% of naive CD4 clonotypes were shared.

Original methodology: With immunoSEQ giving junction-only sequences and no quality scores, filtering differed. Clones were sequenced by immunoSEQ multiplex PCR, and TCRdb holds only the in-frame ones, with some missing. That table gives V, J and clone size, and the DNA gave D and trimming. This table has some 2,000,000 clones, about 95% appearing once. Between the trimmed V and J ends, which lost 2 bases and 5 bases, there was a span of 4 bases. CDR1 SGHVS and CDR2 FQNEAQ come from the germline V gene. This CDR3 has 12 amino acids. Notes on this clone: Its antigen is unknown. Other DNA sequences of this sample code for an identical CDR3.

Naivety among CD8 cells was defined by CD45RO negativity and positive CCR7 selection, thereby excluding terminally differentiated effector memory CD45RA+ cells. The sequenced sample consisted of naive CD8+ T cells sorted from blood. The chain links TRBV7-8 to TRBJ1-5; D remains ambiguous. This sequence was found in a man between 18 and 35 years old in good health. CDR3 residues: CASSLTDQPQHF. Written as DNA, the CDR3 is TGTGCCAGCAGCTTAACAGATCAGCCCCAGCATTTT.